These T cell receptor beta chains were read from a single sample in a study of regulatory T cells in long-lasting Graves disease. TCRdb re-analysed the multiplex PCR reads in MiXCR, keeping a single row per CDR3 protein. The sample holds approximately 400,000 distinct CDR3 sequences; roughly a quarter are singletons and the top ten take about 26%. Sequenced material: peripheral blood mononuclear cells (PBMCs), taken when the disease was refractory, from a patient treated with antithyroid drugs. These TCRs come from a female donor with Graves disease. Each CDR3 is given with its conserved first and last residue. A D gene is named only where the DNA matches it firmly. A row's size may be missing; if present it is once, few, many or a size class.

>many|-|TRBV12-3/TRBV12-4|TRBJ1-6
CASSDGRGSSYNSPLHF
TGTGCCAGCAGTGACGGCAGGGGAAGCTCCTATAATTCACCCCTCCACTTT
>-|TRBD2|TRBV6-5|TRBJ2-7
CASSHYGLAGGHYEQYF
TGTGCCAGCAGTCACTACGGTCTAGCGGGAGGGCACTACGAGCAGTACTTC
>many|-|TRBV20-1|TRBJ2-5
CSARDWVKSGETQYF
TGCAGTGCTAGAGATTGGGTAAAGTCAGGAGAGACCCAGTACTTC
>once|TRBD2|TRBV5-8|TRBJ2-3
CASSQGTSGKDTQYF
TGTGCCAGCAGCCAAGGGACTAGCGGGAAGGATACGCAGTATTTT
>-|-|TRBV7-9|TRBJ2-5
CASSLPFAGGSQETQYF
TGTGCCAGCAGCTTACCATTCGCGGGCGGTTCCCAAGAGACCCAGTACTTC
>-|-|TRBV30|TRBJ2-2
CAWSPTVAGELFF
TGTGCCTGGAGCCCAACGGTGGCCGGGGAGCTGTTTTTT
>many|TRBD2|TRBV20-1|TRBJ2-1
CSAFSTSGIYNEQFF
TGCAGTGCTTTTTCCACTAGCGGAATATACAATGAGCAGTTCTTC
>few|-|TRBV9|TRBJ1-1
CASSPMAGMNTEAFF
TGTGCCAGCAGCCCAATGGCGGGAATGAACACTGAAGCTTTCTTT
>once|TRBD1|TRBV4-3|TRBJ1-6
CASSPGQDDSPLHF
TGCGCCAGCAGCCCCGGACAGGATGATTCACCCCTCCACTTT
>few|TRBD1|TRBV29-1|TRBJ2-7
CSVEEMAGGLRYF
TGCAGCGTTGAAGAGATGGCAGGGGGCTTGCGATACTTC
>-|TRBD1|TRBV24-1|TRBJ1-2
CATSESGTGTNYGYTF
TGTGCCACCAGTGAATCCGGGACAGGGACTAACTATGGCTACACCTTC
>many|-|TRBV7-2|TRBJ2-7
CASSSSSYEQYF
TGTGCCAGCAGCTCGAGCTCCTACGAGCAGTACTTC
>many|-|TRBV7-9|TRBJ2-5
CASSSYIGIQETQYF
TGTGCCAGCAGCTCATATATCGGGATCCAAGAGACCCAGTACTTC
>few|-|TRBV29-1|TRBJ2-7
CSVETGEVDEQYF
TGCAGCGTAGAAACAGGGGAGGTGGACGAGCAGTACTTC
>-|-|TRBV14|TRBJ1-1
CASSQARGLKAFF
TGTGCCAGCAGCCAAGCTCGAGGCTTGAAAGCTTTCTTT
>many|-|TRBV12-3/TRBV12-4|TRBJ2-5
CASMRRGAEYQETQYF
TGTGCCAGCATGAGACGGGGGGCCGAGTACCAAGAGACCCAGTACTTC
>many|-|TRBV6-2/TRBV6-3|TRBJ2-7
CASSSLPRDRTYEQYF
TGTGCCAGCAGTTCCCTCCCCCGGGACCGAACCTACGAGCAGTACTTC
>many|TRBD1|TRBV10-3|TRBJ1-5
CATRDRTDNQPQHF
TGTGCCACCAGGGACAGAACGGACAATCAGCCCCAGCATTTT
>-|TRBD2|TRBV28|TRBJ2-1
CASSGGGIVLDEQFF
TGTGCCAGCTCGGGGGGAGGTATTGTACTAGATGAGCAGTTCTTC
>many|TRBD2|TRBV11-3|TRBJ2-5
CASSLGAGGGEETQYF
TGTGCCAGCAGCTTAGGAGCGGGAGGCGGTGAAGAGACCCAGTACTTC
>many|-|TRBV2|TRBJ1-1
CASMKRANTEAFF
TGTGCCAGCATGAAGAGAGCGAACACTGAAGCTTTCTTT
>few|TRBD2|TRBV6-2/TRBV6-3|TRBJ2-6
CATGTSGTSGANVLTF
TGTGCCACCGGGACTAGCGGGACCTCTGGGGCCAACGTCCTGACTTTC
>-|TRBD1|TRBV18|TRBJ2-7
CASSLHRQGWYEQYF
TGTGCCAGCTCACTTCATCGACAGGGCTGGTACGAGCAGTACTTC
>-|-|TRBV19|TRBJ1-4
CASSNRVVVEKLFF
TGTGCCAGTAGTAACAGGGTTGTCGTTGAAAAACTGTTTTTT
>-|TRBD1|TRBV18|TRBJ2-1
CASSPKMQGQGAGNEQFF
TGTGCCAGCTCACCTAAAATGCAGGGACAGGGGGCCGGGAATGAGCAGTTCTTC
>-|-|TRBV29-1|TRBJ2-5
CSVDTKETQYF
TGCAGCGTTGATACAAAAGAGACCCAGTACTTC
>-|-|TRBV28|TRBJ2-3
CASRTMGVRDTQYF
TGTGCCAGCAGAACAATGGGAGTCCGCGATACGCAGTATTTT
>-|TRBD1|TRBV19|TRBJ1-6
CASRPRTGRDNSPLHF
TGTGCCAGCCGGCCCAGGACAGGGCGGGATAATTCACCCCTCCACTTT
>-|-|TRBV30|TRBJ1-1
CAWRVGTEAFF
TGTGCCTGGAGAGTCGGCACTGAAGCTTTCTTT
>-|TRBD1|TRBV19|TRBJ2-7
CASSGTGYYEQYF
TGTGCCAGCTCCGGGACAGGATACTACGAGCAGTACTTC
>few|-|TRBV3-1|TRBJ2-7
CASSQDPRANYEQYF
TGTGCCAGCAGCCAAGATCCCAGGGCCAACTACGAGCAGTACTTC
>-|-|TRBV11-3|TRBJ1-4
CASSSGIHRPRWEKLFF
TGTGCCAGCAGCTCCGGGATTCACAGGCCCCGGTGGGAAAAACTGTTTTTT
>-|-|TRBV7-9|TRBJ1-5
CASSLGEAMEPQHF
TGTGCCAGCAGCTTAGGTGAGGCCATGGAGCCCCAGCATTTT
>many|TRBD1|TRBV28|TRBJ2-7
CASSLSRDRDYEQYF
TGTGCCAGCAGTTTATCCCGGGACAGGGACTACGAGCAGTACTTC
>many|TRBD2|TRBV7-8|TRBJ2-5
CASSSFGLAGVSRETQYF
TGTGCCAGCAGCTCGTTTGGACTAGCGGGAGTTTCAAGGGAGACCCAGTACTTC
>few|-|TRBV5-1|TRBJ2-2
CASRHGTNTGELFF
TGCGCCAGCAGACACGGGACGAACACCGGGGAGCTGTTTTTT
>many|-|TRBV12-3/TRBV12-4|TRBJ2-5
CASSKRETQYF
TGTGCCAGCAGTAAGAGGGAGACCCAGTACTTC
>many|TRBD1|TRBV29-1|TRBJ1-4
CSVEGLDRGREKLFF
TGCAGCGTTGAAGGTCTGGACAGGGGTCGGGAAAAACTGTTTTTT
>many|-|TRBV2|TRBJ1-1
CASRPGTGVTEAFF
TGTGCCAGCAGACCCGGGACGGGAGTAACTGAAGCTTTCTTT